A single T cell receptor (beta chain) is shown here with its context. The entry originates in a study of blood T cell repertoires in COVID-19. Study information: In each case, the material was cDNA or gDNA derived from T cells, B-cell-depleted T cells, or PBMCs.

The V segment lost 4 bases and the J segment 8 bases; nucleotides outside the gene matches: 13. The CDR3 loop spans 16 amino acids. CDR1 is MNHEY, CDR2 SMNVEV, per germline (reference sequence). Original data processing: Estimates of nucleated cell counts were drawn from the amplification of reference gene primers. Clones were sequenced by immunoSEQ multiplex PCR, and TCRdb holds only the in-frame ones, with some missing. That table supplies the V and J calls and clone size; D and trimming were determined from the DNA. Here the sample spans 250,000 or so clones, approximately 85% being singletons. Participant-given clinical history determined each cohort assignment. Cohort 3 recovery required two negative PCRs, clearance, or symptom resolution.

The receptor's source is a woman aged 45 to 65 who had recovered from COVID-19. The material sequenced was PBMCs or T cells enriched from blood (not recorded which). The chain is built from TRBV27 and TRBJ2-1; the match to TRBD1 covers 8 bases. The CDR3 bases are TGTGCCAGCAGTTCTCTAGGGACAGGAGTGCGGGATGAGCAGTTCTTC. This translates into CASSSLGTGVRDEQFF.